This T cell receptor (beta chain) appears in the sequencing data of a study of blood T cells in healthy people across ages (dated by TCRdb to between 2014 and 2017). Study-level background: In model experiments, template switching captured about one uniquely barcoded TCR beta cDNA molecule for every two T cells. For two donors (one aged 18 to 30 and one aged 80 or older), the study analyzed two additional independent replicas of 1 million unique cDNA reads from the same blood draw. To avoid experimental bias, donors of different ages were randomly spread across the sequencing lanes. The study measured age-related changes in TCR beta repertoire diversity using deep sequencing normalized with unique cDNA molecular identifiers. Donors were grouped into four age groups: young (average roughly 17 years), middle-aged (around 39), aged (around 62) and long-lived (around 82).

V is reduced by 2 bases and J by 13 bases, leaving a spacing of 21 bases between them. Counted from cysteine to phenylalanine, this CDR3 has 15 amino acids. The read is trimmed to its CDR3 DNA, 45 bases read in frame from base 1. Results and caveats for the whole study, not just this receptor: Compared with the aged group, the long-lived group had more naive CD4+ T cells, fewer expanded clones and increased TCR diversity, suggesting age selection. As age increased, observed TCR beta diversity per million T cells dropped in a roughly linear way, and a significant reduction was already evident by age about 40. Because donor CMV infection status was unknown, age-related changes in expanded clonotypes were potentially confounded. Bulk unsorted PBMC profiling prevented conclusive comparison of naive and antigen-experienced compartments. Observed TCR beta diversity correlated strongly with the percentage of naive T cells measured by flow cytometry. Estimates of total diversity based on one million sequenced T cells were considered lower bounds and underestimates.

In this sample, this clonotype turned up a few times. Its antigen is not yet known. No base qualities exist here, and no much larger clone lies one base off it. Systemically healthy Caucasian individuals from Russia, 39 in total and aged about 6 to 90 years, were included as donors. Around 10 milliliters of peripheral blood were collected from each donor into EDTA-treated Vacutainer tubes. Ficoll-Paque density-gradient centrifugation was used to isolate PBMCs, with at least 7 million per sample. Trizol reagent was used to extract total RNA from the PBMCs, yielding at least 5 micrograms per sample. Naive CD45RAhigh/CD27high T cell percentages were measured by flow cytometry on a PBMC aliquot from every donor. The receptor library was made with 5' RACE. Sequenced on an Illumina HiSeq 2500. A second about 7 to 11 cycle PCR used a sample-barcoded 5' primer and a J-beta primer mix. A unique molecular identifier was introduced onto each TCR beta cDNA molecule by a template-switch 5' adaptor carrying 12 random nucleotides. At least 2.5 million CDR3-containing paired-end reads were obtained from each sample. All of the RNA was converted into first-strand cDNA using the Mint cDNA synthesis kit, with a TRBC-specific oligonucleotide serving as the primer. Following uracil-DNA glycosylase treatment, a first 18-cycle PCR with universal primers M1SS and BC2_uni_R was performed on all cDNA. The authors' analysis ran thus. Each sample was normalized by randomly selecting 1 million high-quality reads, each carrying a distinct molecular identifier. Reads with shared molecular identifiers were discarded instead of being binned into consensus sequences. MiTCR, with a Q25 quality threshold and the strictest error-elimination algorithm, was used for CDR3 identification, clonotype clustering and error correction. A nonparametric unseen species model using Euler transformation provided a lower-bound estimate of total TCR beta diversity. The public reads were quality trimmed at Q25 with fastp and then assembled into clones with MiXCR by TCRdb, keeping productive beta chains. Entries are consolidated by CDR3 protein sequence, retaining the most common genes and DNA. TCRdb, not the authors, supplied the V and J calls. The sample profile shows about 1.6 million distinct CDR3 sequences; roughly 32% of them were found once. The ten top clones hold about 11% of the sample.

This TCR was sampled from a woman aged 25 to 45 in good health. This sequence uses TRBV12-3 or TRBV12-4 and TRBJ2-4; the D call is possibly TRBD1 or TRBD2, each sharing 6 bases. The specimen was blood. The CDR3 region has the sequence CASSLWGDTKTGQYF. The DNA sequence is as follows: TGTGCCAGCAGTTTATGGGGGGACACGAAGACGGGGCAGTACTTC.